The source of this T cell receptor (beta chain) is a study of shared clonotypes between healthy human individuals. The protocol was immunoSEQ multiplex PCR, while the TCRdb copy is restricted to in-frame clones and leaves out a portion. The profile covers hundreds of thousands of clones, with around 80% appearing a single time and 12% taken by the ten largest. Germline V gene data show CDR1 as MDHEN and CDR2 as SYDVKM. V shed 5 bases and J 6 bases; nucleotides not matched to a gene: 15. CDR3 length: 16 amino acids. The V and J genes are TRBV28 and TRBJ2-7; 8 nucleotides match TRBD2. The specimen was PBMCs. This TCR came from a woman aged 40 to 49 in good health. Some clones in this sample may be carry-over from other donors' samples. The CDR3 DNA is TGTGCCAGCAGTGAGGCTGCGGGCGGGAGGACCCTCGAGCAGTACTTC. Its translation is CASSEAAGGRTLEQYF.